The rows below give T cell receptor beta chains drawn from one sample of a study of T cell responses to AZD1222 COVID-19 vaccine. Clones were sequenced by immunoSEQ multiplex PCR, and TCRdb holds only the in-frame ones, with some missing. The table has about 150,000 clones, roughly 91% seen once. The input for sequencing was peripheral blood, taken on day 0 of AZD1222 vaccination. All receptors derive from an adult in good health. The CDR3 runs from the conserved cysteine through the conserved F or W. The order of the fields is CDR3 protein, CDR3 DNA, J gene, clone size, V gene, D gene. The D gene is left open where the match is weak. Clone sizes are given selectively: once, few, many, or a class where the clone is expanded.

CAWSLHSYSNTEAFF TGTGCCTGGAGCCTCCATTCTTACTCGAACACTGAAGCTTTCTTT TRBJ1-1 - TRBV30 -
CASSYSSQRSTDTQYF TGTGCCAGCAGTTACTCGAGTCAAAGGAGCACAGATACGCAGTATTTT TRBJ2-3 - TRBV6-5 -
CASNPSGGDHNEQFF TGCGCCAGCAATCCTAGCGGGGGGGATCACAATGAGCAGTTCTTC TRBJ2-1 - TRBV5-1 TRBD2
CASSFQGIPSGANVLTF TGTGCCAGCAGCTTCCAGGGGATTCCCTCTGGGGCCAACGTCCTGACTTTC TRBJ2-6 - TRBV11-2 -
CASSQSGGSYNEQFF TGCGCCAGCAGCCAAAGCGGGGGATCCTACAATGAGCAGTTCTTC TRBJ2-1 - TRBV4-1 TRBD2
CASSENTIYF TGTGCCAGCAGTGAAAACACCATATATTTT TRBJ1-3 - TRBV2 -
CASSARPAGSNEQFF TGTGCCAGTAGCGCCCGCCCAGCGGGGTCCAATGAGCAGTTCTTC TRBJ2-1 - TRBV19 TRBD2
CASSLDVGTIQYF TGTGCCAGCAGCTTAGATGTGGGGACCATTCAGTACTTC TRBJ2-4 - TRBV7-9 -
CASSSGSSSPLHF TGTGCCAGCTCATCGGGCTCTAGTTCACCCCTCCACTTT TRBJ1-6 once TRBV18 -
CASQRGIVGGYGYTF TGTGCCAGCCAACGGGGGATCGTTGGTGGCTATGGCTACACCTTC TRBJ1-2 - TRBV28 -
CATSVTGRNEQFF TGTGCCACCAGTGTAACAGGGCGAAATGAGCAGTTCTTC TRBJ2-1 - TRBV24-1 -
CASSPRGTYEQYF TGTGCCAGCAGTCCGCGGGGGACCTACGAGCAGTACTTC TRBJ2-7 - TRBV28 TRBD2
CASGLPGRATVEQFF TGTGCCAGCGGCTTACCGGGACGGGCCACTGTGGAGCAGTTCTTC TRBJ2-1 - TRBV5-6 -
CASSTEVGRAANYGYTF TGTGCCAGCAGCACAGAGGTGGGCAGGGCAGCAAACTATGGCTACACCTTC TRBJ1-2 - TRBV11-2 -
CATSAEGGTEAFF TGTGCCACCAGTGCAGAGGGGGGCACTGAAGCTTTCTTT TRBJ1-1 - TRBV24-1 -
CASSQFLAGGIGLKDNEQFF TGCGCCAGCAGCCAATTCCTAGCGGGGGGTATCGGTTTAAAGGACAATGAGCAGTTCTTC TRBJ2-1 - TRBV4-1 TRBD2
CASSIDKAYPYGYTF TGTGCCAGTAGTATAGATAAGGCATACCCCTATGGCTACACCTTC TRBJ1-2 - TRBV19 -
CASSPPRDRNTEAFF TGTGCCAGCTCACCACCCAGGGACAGAAACACTGAAGCTTTCTTT TRBJ1-1 - TRBV18 TRBD1
CASSLGEQGFADEQYF TGTGCCAGCAGCTTGGGGGAACAGGGGTTCGCGGACGAGCAGTACTTC TRBJ2-7 - TRBV5-5 TRBD1
CASTRQLTFYGYTF TGTGCCAGCACACGACAGCTGACATTCTATGGCTACACCTTC TRBJ1-2 - TRBV7-2 -
CASSIGTRGWNYGYTF TGTGCCAGTAGTATAGGGACACGGGGTTGGAACTATGGCTACACCTTC TRBJ1-2 - TRBV19 -
CASSLAGAASGAYEQYF TGTGCCAGCAGCTTAGCAGGTGCGGCTAGCGGGGCCTACGAGCAGTACTTC TRBJ2-7 - TRBV7-6 TRBD2
CASSRQGPGNTIYF TGTGCCAGCAGCAGACAGGGTCCTGGAAACACCATATATTTT TRBJ1-3 - TRBV3-1/TRBV3-2 TRBD1